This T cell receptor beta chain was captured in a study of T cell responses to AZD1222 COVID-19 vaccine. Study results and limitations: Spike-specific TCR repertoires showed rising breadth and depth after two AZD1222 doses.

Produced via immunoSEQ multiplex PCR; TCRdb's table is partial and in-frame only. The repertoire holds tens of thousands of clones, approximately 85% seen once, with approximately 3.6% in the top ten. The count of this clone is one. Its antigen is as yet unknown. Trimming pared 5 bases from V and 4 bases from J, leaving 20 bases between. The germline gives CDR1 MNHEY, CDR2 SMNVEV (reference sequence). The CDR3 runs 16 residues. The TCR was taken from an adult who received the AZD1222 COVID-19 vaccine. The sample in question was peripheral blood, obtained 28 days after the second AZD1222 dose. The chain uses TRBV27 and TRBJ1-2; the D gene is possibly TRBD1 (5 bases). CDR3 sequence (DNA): TGTGCCAGCAGTCCAAGCGGGGGACCCTTGAGCTATGGCTACACCTTC. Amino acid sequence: CASSPSGGPLSYGYTF.